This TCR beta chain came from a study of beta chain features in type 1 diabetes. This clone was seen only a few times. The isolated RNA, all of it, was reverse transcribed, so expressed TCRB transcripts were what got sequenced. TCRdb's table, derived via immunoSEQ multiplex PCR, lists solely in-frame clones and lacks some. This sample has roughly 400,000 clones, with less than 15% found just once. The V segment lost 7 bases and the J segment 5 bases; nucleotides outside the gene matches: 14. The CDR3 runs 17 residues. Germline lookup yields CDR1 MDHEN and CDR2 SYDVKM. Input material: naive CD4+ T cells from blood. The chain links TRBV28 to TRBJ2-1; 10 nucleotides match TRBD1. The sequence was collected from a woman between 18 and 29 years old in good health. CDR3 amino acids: CASIDSVGTGDHNEQFF. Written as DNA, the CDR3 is TGTGCCAGCATTGACAGCGTTGGGACAGGGGATCACAATGAGCAGTTCTTC.